Below are 17 T cell receptor beta chains sequenced from a single sample in a study of T cells in Graves' hyperthyroidism and ophthalmopathy. TCR beta CDR3 sequences were amplified from RNA transcripts. TCR CDR3 underwent first-round RT-PCR with the HTBI primer set. TCRdb independently ran MiXCR on the multiplex PCR reads; one entry per CDR3 protein. The data show just over 550,000 distinct CDR3 sequences, about half seen once. The sample comprised peripheral blood or thyroid tissue (not recorded which). Receptors were obtained from a woman aged 18-29 years with Graves' hyperthyroidism.

This clonotype has only one observation. J is TRBJ1-4 and V is TRBV24-1; D not resolved. CDR1 is KGHDR and CDR2 is SFDVKD in the germline V gene. There are 14 residues in the CDR3. The V end lost 0 bases, the J end lost 8 bases, and 9 bases lay between the germline ends. The CDR3 reads CATSDLLGGEKLFF. In DNA form, the CDR3 reads TGTGCCACCAGTGATTTGTTGGGAGGGGAAAAACTGTTTTTT.

This chain joins TRBV20-1 and TRBJ1-6, with D unresolved. Germline CDR1 DFQATT, CDR2 SNEGSKA (reference sequence). Between the trimmed V and J ends, which lost 2 bases and 5 bases, there was a span of 13 bases. The CDR3 contains 15 residues. In DNA form, the CDR3 reads TGCAGTGCTAGACCGCCGGCGGGCCATAATTCACCCCTCCACTTT. Protein product: CSARPPAGHNSPLHF.

The rearrangement joins TRBV24-1 to TRBJ1-1; no firm D call. Trimming took 0 bases from V and 4 from J, leaving 5 bases between them. This CDR3 region has 13 residues. The V gene's germline CDR1 is KGHDR and CDR2 SFDVKD. CDR3 in DNA: TGTGCCACCAGTGATTTGACGAGCACTGAAGCTTTCTTT. Its translation is CATSDLTSTEAFF.

In DNA, the CDR3 is TGTGCCAGCAGTACTCAAGACGGACTGTACGAGCAGTACTTC. This sequence encodes CASSTQDGLYEQYF. The chain joins TRBV7-9 to TRBJ2-7, with D possibly TRBD2 on 5 matching bases. Germline CDR1 and CDR2: SEHNR and FQNEAQ (reference sequence). The CDR3 is 14 amino acids. Trimming stripped 6 bases from V and 4 bases from J, with 16 bases between. The full variable domain, in which reference TRBV7-9 and TRBJ2-7 provide the parts outside the CDR3, is DTGVSQNPRHKITKRGQNVTFRCDPISEHNRLYWYRQTLGQGPEFLTYFQNEAQLEKSRLLSDRFSAERPKGSFSTLEIQRTEQGDSAMYLCASSTQDGLYEQYFGPGTRLTVT.

CDR3 loop: CASSLGQGSPYEQYF. The CDR3 region has the DNA TGTGCCAGCAGCTTAGGGCAGGGGTCCCCCTACGAGCAGTACTTC. The chain carries TRBV7-2 and TRBJ2-7, with D possibly TRBD1 on 6 matching bases. CDR1 and CDR2 from the germline V gene are SGHTA and FQGNSA. V lost 1 base to trimming and J lost 2 bases, with 12 bases between them. This CDR3 comprises 15 residues.

The CDR3 loop reads CSARDNGGGGYTF. Here the CDR3 DNA reads TGCAGTGCTAGAGATAACGGGGGAGGTGGCTACACCTTC. The genes are TRBV20-1 and TRBJ1-2; D is possibly TRBD1 (5 bases). Germline V lookup: CDR1 DFQATT, CDR2 SNEGSKA (reference sequence). The CDR3 sequence is 13 residues long. V lost 0 bases and J lost 7, with 12 bases in between.

This chain joins TRBV19 and TRBJ1-2; the D gene is possibly TRBD1 (6 bases). The V and J ends lost 6 bases and 12 bases respectively, with 23 bases between them. The CDR3 totals 14 residues. Germline CDR1 and CDR2: LNHDA and SQIVND (reference sequence). CDR3 coding DNA: TGTGCCAGTAGCATGAGCCCGGGACATACTGGAAACACCTTC. This encodes CASSMSPGHTGNTF.

This clonotype was picked up many times. Here the CDR3 DNA reads TGTGCCAGCAGCGGCGGGGCGAAACTGTTTTTT. Protein sequence: CASSGGAKLFF. This sequence joins TRBV2 and TRBJ1-4; TRBD1 might be the D (5 bases). V was trimmed by 6 bases and J by 11 bases, leaving 10 bases between them. Germline V gene sequence: CDR1 SNHLY, CDR2 FYNNEI. There are 11 residues in the CDR3.

This clonotype was seen a handful of times. The genes are TRBV7-3 and TRBJ2-3; D gene uncertain. Trimming took 2 bases from V and 0 from J, leaving 3 bases between them. In germline, CDR1 is SGHTA, CDR2 FQGTGA. The CDR3 consists of 13 residues. Here the CDR3 DNA reads TGTGCCAGCAGCTTATCCAGCACAGATACGCAGTATTTT. It encodes CASSLSSTDTQYF.

This clonotype was seen repeatedly, ten times or more. Sequence at one end of the junction differs from germline and may be a read error. The chain has TRBV2 and TRBJ1-3; D remains ambiguous. The CDR3 has 12 residues. CDR1 is SNHLY and CDR2 is FYNNEI in the germline V gene. The CDR3 DNA sequence: TGTGCCAGCAGGGAAGATGGAAACACCATATATTTT. Protein sequence: CASREDGNTIYF.

This clonotype was detected many times. This sequence joins TRBV7-9 and TRBJ1-1; D remains unclear. The CDR3 runs 13 residues. The germline V gene has CDR1 SEHNR and CDR2 FQNEAQ (reference sequence). V was clipped by 2 bases and J by 3 bases, with 7 bases between them. As DNA, the CDR3 is TGTGCCAGCAGCTTAAACGGATACACTGAAGCTTTCTTT. Amino acid sequence: CASSLNGYTEAFF.

About this clonotype: A much bigger clone sits one base away, suggesting this may be a read error. The V gene is TRBV10-3, the J gene TRBJ1-1; D is unresolved. With 3 bases removed from V and 1 base from J, the gap between germline ends came to 9 bases. CDR3 size: 14 residues. CDR1 is ENHRY and CDR2 is SYGVKD in the germline V gene. CDR3 coding DNA: TGTGCCATCAGTGACGGACCACAGAACACTGAAGCTTTCTTT. Translating it yields CAISDGPQNTEAFF.

The chain combines TRBV7-6 with TRBJ2-5, with a weak D call TRBD2 (5 bases). Germline-derived CDR1 and CDR2 are SGHVS and FNYEAQ. Trimming left V 7 bases short and J 2 bases short, with 23 bases between. The CDR3 has 17 residues. The CDR3 DNA sequence: TGTGCCAGCATCCCGCGAGGGCTGCGGGTACAACAAGAGACCCAGTACTTC. It codes for CASIPRGLRVQQETQYF. Full variable domain (missing parts from reference TRBV7-6 and TRBJ2-5): GAGVSQSPRYKVTKRGQDVALRCDPISGHVSLYWYRQALGQGPEFLTYFNYEAQQDKSGLPNDRFSAERPEGSISTLTIQRTEQRDSAMYRCASIPRGLRVQQETQYFGPGTRLLVL.

The V gene is TRBV20-1, the J gene TRBJ2-2; perhaps TRBD2 as D (5 bases). CDR1 and CDR2 from the germline V gene are DFQATT and SNEGSKA (reference sequence). V was pared by 3 bases and J by 3 bases, with 17 bases between. This CDR3 is built from 16 residues. The CDR3 region is CSASDAWGSDTGELFF. CDR3 bases: TGCAGTGCTAGCGACGCCTGGGGTAGCGACACCGGGGAGCTGTTTTTT.

The chain recombines TRBV9 with TRBJ2-7; weak D call: TRBD1 (6 bases). Deletions cut 0 bases from V and 2 bases from J, with 12 bases between. There are 15 residues in the CDR3. Germline-derived CDR1 and CDR2 are SGDLS and YYNGEE. DNA for the CDR3: TGTGCCAGCAGCGTAGATGGTCAGGGGACCTACGAGCAGTACTTC. Its protein is CASSVDGQGTYEQYF.

Comment on this clonotype: At one of its ends the junction is not consistent with the germline gene, which may arise from a read error. The chain links TRBV15 to TRBJ2-2, with TRBD2 as a possible D gene (6 bases). The germline V gene encodes CDR1 LNHNV and CDR2 YYDKDF (reference sequence). This CDR3 comprises 14 residues. CDR3 in amino acids: CATSRPRGTGELFF. The DNA of the CDR3 is TGTGCCACCAGCAGACCGCGGGGCACCGGCGAGCTGTTTTTT.

The chain carries TRBV20-1 and TRBJ2-7, with TRBD1 matching over 9 bases. The J segment lost 3 bases and the V segment lost 6 bases, leaving 6 bases of the junction unmatched. This CDR3 has 13 residues. The germline gives CDR1 DFQATT, CDR2 SNEGSKA (reference sequence). The CDR3: CSARGDRDYEQYF. The CDR3 DNA reads TGCAGTGCCAGGGGGGACAGGGACTACGAGCAGTACTTC.